The 17 T cell receptor beta chains listed next were all sequenced from one sample in a study of beta chain features in type 1 diabetes. Expressed TCRB transcripts were sequenced because the isolated RNA had all been reverse transcribed beforehand. Assay used: immunoSEQ multiplex PCR; TCRdb lists only in-frame clones, some missing. This sample has hundreds of thousands of clones, with 14% found just once. The sample comprised naive CD4+ T cells from blood. The receptors originated from a man aged 25-45 years in good health.

This clone was counted only a few times. The sample holds other DNA sequences that translate to the same CDR3. CDR3 DNA: TGTGCCAGCAGCGCCATTGGGGCAGATACGCAGTATTTT. Amino acid sequence: CASSAIGADTQYF. The V and J genes are TRBV9 and TRBJ2-3; D is unresolved. The V gene's germline CDR1 is SGDLS and CDR2 YYNGEE. This CDR3 comprises 13 residues. Trimming removed 3 bases at V and 4 bases at J, with 9 bases between.

The chain is built from TRBV11-3 and TRBJ1-2; a weak D match, TRBD1 (6 bases). Per the germline V gene, CDR1 is SGHNT and CDR2 is YENEEA. The CDR3 is 15 amino acids. V dropped 4 bases and J dropped 4 bases, with 16 bases sitting between them. The CDR3 coding sequence is TGTGCCAGCAGCTCCTTCGGACAGCCAGGCTATGGCTACACCTTC. It translates to CASSSFGQPGYGYTF. Together with reference TRBV11-3 and TRBJ1-2, the CDR3 gives the full variable domain: EAGVVQSPRYKIIEKKQPVAFWCNPISGHNTLYWYLQNLGQGPELLIRYENEEAVDDSQLPKDRFSAERLKGVDSTLKIQPAELGDSAVYLCASSSFGQPGYGYTFGSGTRLTVV.

The sample holds a few counts of this clone. This chain joins TRBV27 and TRBJ2-5, with D possibly TRBD2 on 5 matching bases. Germline CDR1 reads MNHEY; CDR2 reads SMNVEV (reference sequence). The V and J ends lost 10 bases and 5 bases respectively, with 20 bases between them. The length of the CDR3 is 14 residues. The CDR3 loop reads CATADFSTGETQYF. The DNA for the CDR3 is TGTGCCACTGCGGACTTCAGTACGGGGGAGACCCAGTACTTC.

This clone was picked up a small number of times. The chain recombines TRBV5-1 with TRBJ2-7, with unresolved D. The germline gives CDR1 SGHRS, CDR2 YFSETQ. CDR3 length equals 13 residues. V was pared by 4 bases and J by 2 bases, with 10 bases between. The CDR3 is CASSAIATYEQYF. CDR3 nucleotides: TGCGCCAGCAGCGCCATAGCTACCTACGAGCAGTACTTC. The whole variable domain, remainder taken from reference TRBV5-1 and TRBJ2-7, is KAGVTQTPRYLIKTRGQQVTLSCSPISGHRSVSWYQQTPGQGLQFLFEYFSETQRNKGNFPGRFSGRQFSNSRSEMNVSTLELGDSALYLCASSAIATYEQYFGPGTRLTVT.

V is TRBV18 and J is TRBJ2-3; 8 bases line up with TRBD1. V was clipped by 6 bases and J by 7 bases; unmatched bases: 6. Per germline, CDR1 KGHSH and CDR2 LQKENI. The CDR3 is made up of 13 amino acids. CDR3 loop: CASSPTGGNTQYF. CDR3 bases: TGTGCCAGCTCCCCCACAGGGGGAAATACGCAGTATTTT. The full variable domain, rest sourced from reference TRBV18 and TRBJ2-3, is NAGVMQNPRHLVRRRGQEARLRCSPMKGHSHVYWYRQLPEEGLKFMVYLQKENIIDESGMPKERFSAEFPKEGPSILRIQQVVRGDSAAYFCASSPTGGNTQYFGPGTRLTVL.

This clone was seen a handful of times. This sequence joins TRBV7-9 and TRBJ2-7; weak D call: TRBD2 (5 bases). CDR3 size: 13 residues. Per germline, CDR1 SEHNR and CDR2 FQNEAQ (reference sequence). V was pared by 5 bases and J by 3 bases, with 11 bases between. CDR3 amino acids: CASSAAAFYEQYV. The CDR3 DNA follows: TGTGCCAGCAGCGCAGCGGCGTTCTACGAGCAGTACGTC.

The chain joins TRBV7-7 to TRBJ1-5; D is ambiguous. Looked up from germline, CDR1 is SSHAT and CDR2 is FNYEAQ (reference sequence). The V gene lost 3 bases and the J gene lost 4 bases, with 7 bases spanning the gap. The CDR3 loop spans 13 amino acids. The CDR3 nucleotides are TGTGCCAGCAGCTTGACGGAGAATCAGCCCCAGCATTTT. This encodes CASSLTENQPQHF. The variable domain in full, completed from reference TRBV7-7 and TRBJ1-5, reads GAGVSQSPRYKVTKRGQDVTLRCDPISSHATLYWYQQALGQGPEFLTYFNYEAQPDKSGLPSDRFSAERPEGSISTLTIQRTEQRDSAMYRCASSLTENQPQHFGDGTRLSIL.

This clone was seen more than once but under ten times. The chain combines TRBV11-2 with TRBJ2-5; no clear D. V was trimmed by 0 bases and J by 5 bases, leaving 4 bases between them. The CDR3 sequence is 12 residues long. CDR1 and CDR2 (germline): SGHAT, FQNNGV. In DNA, the CDR3 is TGTGCCAGCAGCTTAGAGGCTGAGACCCAGTACTTC. Amino acid sequence: CASSLEAETQYF.

This clone appeared a few times. The chain has TRBV19 and TRBJ2-1, with D perhaps TRBD2 (6 bases). The CDR3 spans 16 residues. Per germline, CDR1 LNHDA and CDR2 SQIVND (reference sequence). Deletions cut 3 bases from V and 5 bases from J, with 17 bases between. The CDR3 loop is CASSMRRVARDNEQFF. As DNA, the CDR3 is TGTGCCAGTAGTATGAGGAGGGTAGCGCGAGACAATGAGCAGTTCTTC.

The table lists this clone with a few counts. The V call is TRBV5-4, the J call TRBJ2-5; 8 bases match TRBD1. Germline CDR1 is SGHNT and CDR2 is YYREEE (reference sequence). The ends lost 0 bases at V and 2 bases at J; junction bases unmatched: 6. The CDR3 is made up of 16 amino acids. Written as DNA, the CDR3 is TGTGCCAGCAGCTTGGACGTCGGACAGGGACAAGAGACCCAGTACTTC. This sequence encodes CASSLDVGQGQETQYF.

This clone was seen many times. The V gene is TRBV29-1, the J gene TRBJ2-3; D gene ambiguous. Trimming pared 3 bases from V and 2 bases from J, leaving 9 bases between. The CDR3 has 13 amino acids. CDR1 and CDR2 (germline): SQVTM, ANQGSEA. CDR3 in DNA: TGCAGCGTTGATCTGGGAAACACAGATACGCAGTATTTT. Its protein is CSVDLGNTDTQYF.

V usage is TRBV4-1 and J usage is TRBJ2-1; perhaps TRBD2 as D (6 bases). Trimming shortened V by 0 bases and J by 5 bases, and 14 bases separated the two germline ends. The CDR3 is made up of 16 amino acids. Germline-derived CDR1 and CDR2 are MGHRA and YSYEKL. As DNA, the CDR3 is TGCGCCAGCAGCCAAGATCCGGGGGACGTGAACAATGAGCAGTTCTTC. Its protein is CASSQDPGDVNNEQFF.

V gene TRBV9 combines with J gene TRBJ2-2, with D hard to call. The V end was cut by 4 bases, the J end by 6 bases, with 10 bases between. CDR3 length: 13 residues. The germline V gene has CDR1 SGDLS and CDR2 YYNGEE. Written as DNA, the CDR3 is TGTGCCAGCAGCTCCATTACCGCCGGGGAGCTGTTTTTT. Protein product: CASSSITAGELFF.

A few counts support this clone. V is TRBV9 and J is TRBJ2-2, with TRBD1 matching 7 bases. The CDR3 is 15 residues long. Germline trimming cut 0 bases from V and 6 bases from J; bases unmatched to any gene: 5. The germline V gene has CDR1 SGDLS and CDR2 YYNGEE. In nucleotides, the CDR3 is TGTGCCAGCAGCGTAGAGGGGGCGCTCCCCGGGGAGCTGTTTTTT. Protein product: CASSVEGALPGELFF.

The chain carries TRBV27 and TRBJ2-2, with 8 nucleotides matching TRBD2. This CDR3 is 14 amino acids long. With 5 bases clipped from V and 5 bases from J, the junction kept 4 bases outside the gene matches. Germline V gene lookup returns CDR1 MNHEY and CDR2 SMNVEV (reference sequence). This CDR3 is CASSQRETTGELFF. CDR3 bases: TGTGCCAGCAGTCAGCGGGAGACAACCGGGGAGCTGTTTTTT.

V usage is TRBV10-3 and J usage is TRBJ1-1, with TRBD1 matching over 7 bases. Trimming took 5 bases from V and 1 from J; bases not matched to a gene: 1. The CDR3 spans 13 residues. Germline-derived CDR1 and CDR2 are ENHRY and SYGVKD. DNA for the CDR3: TGTGCCATCAGTTGGACAGGGAACACTGAAGCTTTCTTT. Translation gives CAISWTGNTEAFF.

This chain links TRBV5-4 with TRBJ1-2; D uncertain. The germline V and J ends were trimmed by 5 bases and 0 bases, with 14 bases remaining between them. This CDR3 contains 15 residues. The germline V gene encodes CDR1 SGHNT and CDR2 YYREEE (reference sequence). The CDR3 sequence is CASSSRGSSNYGYTF. The CDR3, as DNA: TGTGCCAGCAGTTCCCGTGGGTCTTCTAACTATGGCTACACCTTC.